This TCR beta chain was identified in a study of T cells after yellow fever vaccination. Whole-study context: Each low-cell-number fraction was prepared by means of SMART-Seq v4 Ultra Low Input.

About this clonotype: Its target is unknown.

TCRdb recomputed calls from the 5' RACE reads with MiXCR, one row per CDR3 protein. Of approximately 550,000 distinct CDR3 sequences in the sample, roughly 13% were seen once. CDR1 is SGHTA, CDR2 FQGNSA, per germline. V was cut by 0 bases and J by 1 base, with 14 bases left in between. This CDR3 has 17 residues. Findings and limits, study-wide: Within FACS-sorted repertoires, abundant clonotypes contaminating from the bulk population could be present.

The clonotype comes from a young man who received the YFV17D yellow fever vaccine. This sequence joins TRBV7-2 and TRBJ2-3; maybe TRBD1 (5 bases). The sequences come from PBMCs, collected on the day of the yellow fever booster vaccination. CDR3 loop: CASSLAPAGRGTDTQYF. The CDR3 DNA reads TGTGCCAGCAGCTTAGCCCCGGCAGGCAGGGGCACAGATACGCAGTATTTT.